The 27 T cell receptor beta chains below were found in one sample sequenced in a study of T cells after yellow fever vaccination. TCRdb re-derived calls from the 5' RACE reads in MiXCR, one entry per CDR3 protein. The repertoire holds more than 15,000 distinct CDR3 sequences, with approximately 4.1% as singletons. This material consisted of PBMCs, either bulk or a sorted T-cell subset (CD4+, CD8+, memory, or dextramer-sorted; not recorded which), taken 15 days after the yellow fever booster vaccination. All receptors derive from a man aged 30 to 39 who received the YFV17D yellow fever vaccine.

This clonotype was counted at least ten times. The rearrangement uses TRBV5-4 and TRBJ1-6, with TRBD1 matching over 9 bases. From germline, CDR1 is SGHNT and CDR2 YYREEE (reference sequence). The CDR3 is made up of 15 amino acids. V trimming: 2 bases; J trimming: 6 bases; junction bases outside the gene matches: 3. The CDR3: CASSFKTGGNSPLHF. The CDR3 DNA is TGTGCCAGCAGCTTCAAGACAGGGGGTAATTCACCCCTCCACTTT.

This clonotype is medium-sized in the sample. The chain links TRBV20-1 to TRBJ2-2, with 8 bases that match TRBD2. V dropped 6 bases and J dropped 3; count of bases not matched to a gene: 12. This CDR3 contains 16 residues. The germline V gene has CDR1 DFQATT and CDR2 SNEGSKA (reference sequence). The CDR3 loop is CSAPIAGRVDTGELFF. The CDR3 DNA reads TGCAGTGCCCCGATAGCGGGGCGAGTAGACACCGGGGAGCTGTTTTTT.

For this clonotype: Germline is not matched at one junction end, which may reflect a read error. This chain connects TRBV29-1 to TRBJ2-3; D might be TRBD1 or TRBD2, each matching 6 bases. This CDR3 is 13 amino acids long. From germline, CDR1 is SQVTM and CDR2 ANQGSEA. The CDR3 here is CRVEEGGTDTQYF. The CDR3 DNA reads as TGCAGAGTTGAGGAGGGGGGAACAGATACGCAGTATTTT.

This clonotype came up many times. This chain links TRBV7-2 with TRBJ2-7; possibly TRBD2 for D (7 bases). Germline-derived CDR1 and CDR2 are SGHTA and FQGNSA. With 5 bases removed from V and 2 bases from J, the gap between germline ends came to 16 bases. The CDR3 sequence is 15 residues long. The CDR3, as DNA: TGTGCCAGCAGCCTGGGGGGGCTAGCGGCCTACGAGCAGTACTTC. It yields the protein CASSLGGLAAYEQYF.

This clonotype was counted ten times or more. This chain links TRBV23-1 with TRBJ2-2, with a tentative D call TRBD2 (5 bases). TRBV23-1 is treated as an ORF (open reading frame) with a function not yet certain. The CDR3 is 8 amino acids. Trimming removed 11 bases at V and 13 bases at J, with 8 bases between. The CDR3 spells CASRGLFF. CDR3 sequence (DNA): TGCGCCTCCCGGGGGCTGTTTTTT.

This clonotype was observed at least ten times. The gene calls are TRBV6-5 and TRBJ2-7; no clear D gene. This CDR3 has 14 residues. Trimming stripped 2 bases from V and 1 base from J, with 9 bases between. Germline CDR1 and CDR2: MNHEY and SVGAGI. DNA for the CDR3: TGTGCCAGCAGTTACGCAGAGGCATCCTACGAGCAGTACTTC. This gives the protein CASSYAEASYEQYF.

This clonotype has ten or more counts. The V call is TRBV7-9, the J call TRBJ2-5; D is tentatively TRBD1 or TRBD2 (6 bases each). Trimming took off 1 base at V and 4 bases at J, with 13 bases between the two ends. The CDR3 is made up of 15 amino acids. Germline V gene lookup returns CDR1 SEHNR and CDR2 FQNEAQ (reference sequence). This CDR3 is CASSLVAGGRETQYF. The CDR3 DNA is TGTGCCAGCAGCTTAGTGGCCGGGGGCAGAGAGACCCAGTACTTC.

This clonotype was recorded at least ten times. This sequence joins TRBV27 and TRBJ1-2; TRBD1 aligns across 7 bases. The germline V gene has CDR1 MNHEY and CDR2 SMNVEV (reference sequence). The CDR3 spans 16 residues. The trim removed 9 bases at V and 6 bases at J, leaving 19 bases unmatched. In DNA, the CDR3 is TGTGCCAGTAAACTGAGGCCAGGGGGTTTTGTTGATGGCTACACCTTC. This sequence encodes CASKLRPGGFVDGYTF.

This clonotype was detected many times. The chain carries TRBV12-3 or TRBV12-4 and TRBJ2-4; 9 bases align to TRBD1. This CDR3 comprises 15 residues. With V trimmed by 9 bases and J by 8 bases, 14 bases remained unmatched. CDR3 bases: TGTGCCAGTTCACCGGGACAGGGAGGTTGGGACATTCAGTACTTC. Residues: CASSPGQGGWDIQYF.

This clonotype was detected ten times or more. The gene calls are TRBV12-3 or TRBV12-4 and TRBJ1-5; no clear D gene. The V end was cut by 2 bases, the J end by 5 bases, with 7 bases between. The CDR3 runs to 13 residues. The CDR3 loop reads CASSLNRYQPQHF. CDR3 bases: TGTGCCAGCAGTTTAAACCGTTATCAGCCCCAGCATTTT.

This clonotype was counted at least ten times. V usage is TRBV12-3 or TRBV12-4 and J usage is TRBJ1-4, with TRBD1 identical over 9 bases. The CDR3 loop spans 14 amino acids. Trimming cost V 6 bases and J 5 bases; bases outside gene matches: 4. The CDR3 here is CASRPTGGNEKLFF. For the CDR3, the DNA is TGTGCCAGCAGGCCTACAGGGGGCAATGAAAAACTGTTTTTT.

This clonotype counts as medium-sized. The chain combines TRBV11-2 with TRBJ2-1; 7 positions agree with TRBD1. Looked up from germline, CDR1 is SGHAT and CDR2 is FQNNGV. V was clipped by 5 bases and J by 4 bases; unmatched bases: 5. The CDR3 is 14 amino acids. Written as DNA, the CDR3 is TGTGCCAGCAGCCTCGGGACAGAATACAATGAGCAGTTCTTC. It codes for CASSLGTEYNEQFF.

By share of the sample, this clonotype is medium-sized. The chain links TRBV12-3 or TRBV12-4 to TRBJ2-7; D ambiguous. V was pared by 1 base and J by 2 bases, with 3 bases between. The CDR3 has 12 residues. CDR3 sequence reads: CASSLVAYEQYF. The CDR3 DNA is TGTGCCAGCAGTTTAGTGGCCTACGAGCAGTACTTC.

By share of the sample, this clonotype is medium-sized. The rearrangement links TRBV29-1 to TRBJ2-7, with D hard to call. This CDR3 has 13 residues. CDR1 SQVTM and CDR2 ANQGSEA come from the germline V gene. V was shortened by 0 bases and J by 4 bases, with 10 bases between the two germline ends. The CDR3 loop reads CSVEEGRGYEQYF. The CDR3 bases are TGCAGCGTTGAAGAGGGCCGAGGTTACGAGCAGTACTTC.

There are many counts of this clonotype. The chain joins TRBV5-1 to TRBJ1-2; unclear D gene. V was shortened by 0 bases and J by 3 bases, with 9 bases between the two germline ends. The germline V gene has CDR1 SGHRS and CDR2 YFSETQ. The CDR3 contains 14 residues. This CDR3 reads CASSLGTDHYGYTF. Here the CDR3 DNA reads TGCGCCAGCAGCTTGGGAACAGACCACTATGGCTACACCTTC.

This clonotype has a count of ten or more. The chain has TRBV4-3 and TRBJ2-3; 10 bases line up with TRBD2. Germline CDR1 LGHNA, CDR2 YSLEER. The CDR3 sequence is 15 residues long. J was trimmed by 3 bases and V by 4 bases; bases with no gene match: 4. CDR3 loop: CASSPVAGGTDTQYF. CDR3 nucleotide sequence: TGCGCCAGCAGCCCCGTAGCGGGAGGAACAGATACGCAGTATTTT.

This clonotype is medium-sized in the sample. This chain joins TRBV5-5 and TRBJ2-3, with 12 bases lining up with TRBD2. Trimming at V came to 4 bases and at J to 0 bases, leaving 3 bases not matched to a gene. Looked up from germline, CDR1 is SGHKS and CDR2 is YYEKEE (reference sequence). The CDR3 covers 16 residues. The CDR3 region has the DNA TGTGCCAGCAGCCCTGGACTAGCGGGGAGCACAGATACGCAGTATTTT. This translates into CASSPGLAGSTDTQYF.

This clonotype was detected many times. The rearrangement uses TRBV15 and TRBJ2-6; D might be TRBD1 or TRBD2, each matching 7 bases. V lost 5 bases and J lost 3, with 17 bases in between. The germline CDR1 and CDR2 sequences are LNHNV and YYDKDF (reference sequence). The CDR3 runs to 17 residues. The CDR3 here is CATSAGGVRRGANVLTF. CDR3 nucleotide sequence: TGTGCCACCAGCGCAGGGGGGGTCAGGCGTGGGGCCAACGTCCTGACTTTC.

This clonotype has ten or more counts. This chain links TRBV7-2 with TRBJ2-2; 7 bases line up with TRBD2. The V segment lost 5 bases and the J segment 3 bases; nucleotides outside the gene matches: 6. This CDR3 is built from 15 residues. Looked up from germline, CDR1 is SGHTA and CDR2 is FQGNSA. CDR3 in amino acids: CASSKSGMDTGELFF. The CDR3 DNA sequence: TGTGCCAGCAGCAAAAGCGGGATGGACACCGGGGAGCTGTTTTTT.

This clonotype was detected many times. V usage is TRBV7-6 and J usage is TRBJ2-3; D remains ambiguous. The germline CDR1 and CDR2 sequences are SGHVS and FNYEAQ. The CDR3 covers 16 residues. Trimming cost V 0 bases and J 1 base, with 11 bases left between them. The DNA of the CDR3 is TGTGCCAGCAGCTTAGCTGGCTTTTTGGGCACAGATACGCAGTATTTT. Protein sequence: CASSLAGFLGTDTQYF.

This clonotype has ten or more counts. V is TRBV10-3 and J is TRBJ2-5, with unresolved D. Germline V gene data show CDR1 as ENHRY and CDR2 as SYGVKD. V dropped 0 bases and J dropped 5 bases, with 4 bases sitting between them. This CDR3 has 12 amino acids. This CDR3 reads CAISESRETQYF. The CDR3 DNA is TGTGCCATCAGTGAGTCGCGGGAGACCCAGTACTTC.

The table lists this clonotype with many counts. The gene calls are TRBV28 and TRBJ2-7; TRBD1 or TRBD2 may be the D gene (5 bases each). Germline V gene data show CDR1 as MDHEN and CDR2 as SYDVKM. The CDR3 is 16 residues long. Trimming took 0 bases from V and 2 from J, leaving 14 bases between them. The CDR3 protein is CASSLWGRLFTYEQYF. CDR3 in DNA: TGTGCCAGCAGTTTATGGGGACGGCTATTTACCTACGAGCAGTACTTC.

This clonotype was counted ten times or more. This sequence joins TRBV7-8 and TRBJ2-5; D is perhaps TRBD1 (6 bases). Germline V gene lookup returns CDR1 SGHVS and CDR2 FQNEAQ. V shed 3 bases and J shed 1 base, with 18 bases lying between them. This CDR3 region has 17 residues. The chain's CDR3 is CASSFGRDTIIQETQYF. DNA of the CDR3: TGTGCCAGCAGCTTCGGCCGGGACACAATTATCCAAGAGACCCAGTACTTC.

This clonotype was seen many times. The chain employs TRBV6-1 and TRBJ2-5; 7 nucleotides agree with TRBD2. Germline CDR1 MNHNS, CDR2 SASEGT. Germline trimming cut 4 bases from V and 3 bases from J; bases unmatched to any gene: 5. CDR3 length: 14 residues. CDR3 sequence reads: CASSVAGGEETQYF. The CDR3 DNA reads as TGTGCCAGCAGTGTAGCGGGCGGCGAAGAGACCCAGTACTTC.

At least ten counts were recorded for this clonotype. This chain links TRBV5-6 with TRBJ2-3, with 8 bases that match TRBD1. Trimming took 0 bases from V and 6 from J; bases not matched to a gene: 9. The germline V gene encodes CDR1 SGHDT and CDR2 YYEEEE. The CDR3 totals 16 residues. In DNA form, the CDR3 reads TGTGCCAGCAGCTTGGCTGGGGGACAGGTTTACGATACGCAGTATTTT. It codes for CASSLAGGQVYDTQYF. The full variable domain, its missing parts supplied by reference TRBV5-6 and TRBJ2-3, is DAGVTQSPTHLIKTRGQQVTLRCSPKSGHDTVSWYQQALGQGPQFIFQYYEEEERQRGNFPDRFSGHQFPNYSSELNVNALLLGDSALYLCASSLAGGQVYDTQYFGPGTRLTVL.

V is TRBV7-9 and J is TRBJ2-1; D remains ambiguous. With 8 bases removed from V and 5 bases from J, the gap between germline ends came to 16 bases. From germline, CDR1 is SEHNR and CDR2 FQNEAQ (reference sequence). This CDR3 region has 14 residues. CDR3 nucleotides: TGTGCCAGCGTCAAGACCGACGGAAACAATGAGCAGTTCTTC. It yields the protein CASVKTDGNNEQFF.

At least ten counts were recorded for this clonotype. This chain uses TRBV6-5 with TRBJ2-1, with 8 bases identical to TRBD1. The germline CDR1 and CDR2 sequences are MNHEY and SVGAGI. Germline trimming cut 2 bases from V and 13 bases from J; bases unmatched to any gene: 13. The CDR3 extends over 15 amino acids. The CDR3 sequence is CASSYPGQGAHYQFF. In DNA form, the CDR3 reads TGTGCCAGCAGTTACCCTGGGCAGGGGGCGCATTATCAGTTCTTC.